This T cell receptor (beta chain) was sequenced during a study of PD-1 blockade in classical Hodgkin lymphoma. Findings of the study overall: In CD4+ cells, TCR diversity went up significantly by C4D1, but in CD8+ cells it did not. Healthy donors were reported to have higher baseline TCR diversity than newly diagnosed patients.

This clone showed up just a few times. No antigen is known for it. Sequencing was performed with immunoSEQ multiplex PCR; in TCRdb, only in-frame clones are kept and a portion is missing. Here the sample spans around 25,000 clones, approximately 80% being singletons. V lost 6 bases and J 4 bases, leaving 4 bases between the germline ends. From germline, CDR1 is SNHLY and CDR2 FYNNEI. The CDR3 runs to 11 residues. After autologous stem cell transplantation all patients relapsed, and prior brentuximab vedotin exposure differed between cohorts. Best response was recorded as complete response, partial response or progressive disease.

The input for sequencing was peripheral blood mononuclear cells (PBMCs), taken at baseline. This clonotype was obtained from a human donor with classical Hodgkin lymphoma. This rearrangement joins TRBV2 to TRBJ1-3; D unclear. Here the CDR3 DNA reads TGTGCCAGCAGGAGGGGAAACACCATATATTTT. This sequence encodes CASRRGNTIYF.